Each of the 27 T cell receptor beta chains below was sequenced from the same sample in a study of T cell changes during pregnancy in multiple sclerosis. Libraries were prepared by immunoSEQ multiplex PCR; TCRdb keeps only in-frame clonotypes and omits some of them. The data contain about 80,000 clones, roughly 91% of them seen just once; the ten biggest clones take up approximately 2.4%. The sample consisted of peripheral blood, taken after pregnancy. The receptors were sampled from a female donor in good health, enrolled as a control in a pregnancy study.

The rearrangement uses TRBV6-1 and TRBJ2-3, with D perhaps TRBD1 (6 bases). The CDR3 has 15 amino acids. The germline V and J ends were trimmed by 5 bases and 3 bases, with 15 bases remaining between them. Germline-derived CDR1 and CDR2 are MNHNS and SASEGT. CDR3 nucleotides: TGTGCCAGCAGTTCCAGGGGAATTAGGACAGATACGCAGTATTTT. Translating it yields CASSSRGIRTDTQYF.

The chain carries TRBV4-2 and TRBJ1-6; D perhaps matches TRBD1 (6 bases). Deletions cut 7 bases from V and 8 bases from J, with 21 bases between. This CDR3 spans 16 amino acids. Germline CDR1 reads LGHNA; CDR2 reads YNFKEQ. Written as DNA, the CDR3 is TGTGCCAGCACCCCCTCGTGGGGGCAGTCTTATTCACCCCTCCACTTT. It is translated as CASTPSWGQSYSPLHF.

V and J are TRBV7-8 and TRBJ2-5; 8 bases fit TRBD2. Germline V gives CDR1 SGHVS, CDR2 FQNEAQ. The CDR3 consists of 17 residues. Trimming cost V 4 bases and J 0 bases; bases outside gene matches: 10. CDR3 region: CASSSRVASGYQETQYF. The CDR3 region has the DNA TGTGCCAGCAGCTCTAGGGTCGCTAGCGGGTACCAAGAGACCCAGTACTTC. The full variable domain, in which reference TRBV7-8 and TRBJ2-5 provide the parts outside the CDR3, is GAGVSQSPRYKVAKRGQDVALRCDPISGHVSLFWYQQALGQGPEFLTYFQNEAQLDKSGLPSDRFFAERPEGSVSTLKIQRTQQEDSAVYLCASSSRVASGYQETQYFGPGTRLLVL.

This sequence joins TRBV18 and TRBJ2-5; 11 bases map to TRBD2. CDR3 length: 16 amino acids. Trimming took 3 bases from V and 5 from J; bases not matched to a gene: 8. Germline V gene sequence: CDR1 KGHSH, CDR2 LQKENI. In DNA form, the CDR3 reads TGTGCCAGCTCACCCTCCATAGCGGGGGGGACGGAGACCCAGTACTTC. This encodes CASSPSIAGGTETQYF. The whole variable domain, remainder taken from reference TRBV18 and TRBJ2-5, is NAGVMQNPRHLVRRRGQEARLRCSPMKGHSHVYWYRQLPEEGLKFMVYLQKENIIDESGMPKERFSAEFPKEGPSILRIQQVVRGDSAAYFCASSPSIAGGTETQYFGPGTRLLVL.

V gene TRBV2 combines with J gene TRBJ1-5; tentative D call: TRBD1 (6 bases). The CDR3 runs to 14 residues. Germline-derived CDR1 and CDR2 are SNHLY and FYNNEI. V gave up 4 bases and J gave up 7 bases, with 14 bases separating them. CDR3 in amino acids: CASSGTGLVQPQHF. The CDR3 DNA sequence: TGTGCCAGCAGTGGCACAGGGTTAGTGCAGCCCCAGCATTTT.

The chain uses TRBV27 and TRBJ2-1, with TRBD2 as a possible D gene (6 bases). There are 15 residues in the CDR3. Looked up from germline, CDR1 is MNHEY and CDR2 is SMNVEV (reference sequence). V was trimmed by 3 bases and J by 6 bases, leaving 15 bases between them. The CDR3 DNA follows: TGTGCCAGCAGTTTCTTCGGGCGGGAAGGCAATGAGCAGTTCTTC. It translates to CASSFFGREGNEQFF.

J is TRBJ2-1 and V is TRBV19, with 11 bases matching TRBD2. After removal of 6 bases from V and 10 bases from J, the junction contained 17 bases not matched to a gene. Germline CDR1 is LNHDA and CDR2 is SQIVND (reference sequence). The CDR3 length is 17 residues. CDR3 residues: CASSILGGSGGAGEQFF. In DNA, the CDR3 is TGTGCCAGTAGCATTCTGGGGGGTAGCGGGGGGGCAGGGGAGCAGTTCTTC.

The rearrangement joins TRBV7-2 to TRBJ2-3; 9 bases line up with TRBD2. After removal of 6 bases from V and 6 bases from J, the junction contained 7 bases not matched to a gene. CDR1 is SGHTA and CDR2 is FQGNSA in the germline V gene. The CDR3 is made up of 14 amino acids. The CDR3 loop is CASRRSGSIDTQYF. As DNA, the CDR3 is TGTGCCAGCAGACGTAGCGGGAGCATTGATACGCAGTATTTT.

The J gene is TRBJ2-7, the V gene TRBV5-6; 9 bases map to TRBD1. V dropped 4 bases and J dropped 3; count of bases not matched to a gene: 14. Germline V gene sequence: CDR1 SGHDT, CDR2 YYEEEE. The CDR3 is 17 amino acids. DNA for the CDR3: TGTGCCAGCAGCCCAGGTGGCGGGACAGGGTACATCTACGAGCAGTACTTC. This sequence encodes CASSPGGGTGYIYEQYF. The full variable domain, with the rest looked up from reference TRBV5-6 and TRBJ2-7, is DAGVTQSPTHLIKTRGQQVTLRCSPKSGHDTVSWYQQALGQGPQFIFQYYEEEERQRGNFPDRFSGHQFPNYSSELNVNALLLGDSALYLCASSPGGGTGYIYEQYFGPGTRLTVT.

The chain is built from TRBV18 and TRBJ2-1; TRBD1 might be the D (5 bases). The length of the CDR3 is 14 residues. V lost 2 bases, J lost 5 bases, and 10 bases lay in between. Germline V CDR1 and CDR2: KGHSH, LQKENI. The CDR3, as DNA: TGTGCCAGCTCACCAGCGACAGTTGACAATGAGCAGTTCTTC. This gives the protein CASSPATVDNEQFF.

The rearrangement joins TRBV18 to TRBJ2-7, with 11 bases aligning to TRBD1. With V trimmed by 0 bases and J by 3 bases, 1 base remained unmatched. The germline V gene encodes CDR1 KGHSH and CDR2 LQKENI. The CDR3 contains 15 residues. CDR3 sequence: CASSPPGTGGYEQYF. The CDR3 bases are TGTGCCAGCTCACCACCCGGGACAGGGGGCTACGAGCAGTACTTC.

This rearrangement joins TRBV29-1 to TRBJ2-7; 9 bases agree with TRBD1. Germline CDR1 SQVTM, CDR2 ANQGSEA. J gave up 5 bases and V 7 bases, and 6 bases lay outside the gene matches. The CDR3 is made up of 12 amino acids. CDR3 DNA sequence: TGCAGCGCCTCGACAGGGGGGAACGAGCAGTACTTC. It translates to CSASTGGNEQYF.

This clone was seen a single time. This sequence joins TRBV6-5 and TRBJ2-3; a weak D match, TRBD1 (6 bases). This CDR3 has 14 amino acids. V was clipped by 4 bases and J by 2 bases, with 10 bases between them. CDR1 and CDR2 (germline): MNHEY, SVGAGI. The CDR3 reads CASSLQGYTDTQYF. The CDR3 DNA follows: TGTGCCAGCAGTTTACAGGGTTACACAGATACGCAGTATTTT.

This rearrangement joins TRBV5-1 to TRBJ2-1; TRBD1 aligns across 9 bases. Germline loops: CDR1 SGHRS, CDR2 YFSETQ. After removal of 0 bases from V and 8 bases from J, the junction contained 6 bases not matched to a gene. The CDR3 covers 15 residues. The chain's CDR3 is CASSLAGQGNHEQFF. CDR3 sequence (DNA): TGCGCCAGCAGCTTGGCGGGACAGGGTAATCATGAGCAGTTCTTC. Variable domain in full (rest from reference TRBV5-1 and TRBJ2-1): KAGVTQTPRYLIKTRGQQVTLSCSPISGHRSVSWYQQTPGQGLQFLFEYFSETQRNKGNFPGRFSGRQFSNSRSEMNVSTLELGDSALYLCASSLAGQGNHEQFFGPGTRLTVL.

V usage is TRBV6-5 and J usage is TRBJ2-1, with a tentative D call TRBD2 (5 bases). V dropped 2 bases and J dropped 10 bases, with 15 bases sitting between them. CDR1 is MNHEY and CDR2 is SVGAGI in the germline V gene. This CDR3 has 14 amino acids. The CDR3 sequence: CASSYPAGGPEQFF. Written as DNA, the CDR3 is TGTGCCAGCAGTTACCCGGCGGGCGGGCCGGAGCAGTTCTTC.

The genes are TRBV9 and TRBJ1-4, with 8 bases identical to TRBD1. Germline CDR1 SGDLS, CDR2 YYNGEE. J was trimmed by 4 bases and V by 4 bases; bases with no gene match: 9. The CDR3 consists of 16 residues. The CDR3 region is CASSRTPGGLNEKLFF. The CDR3 DNA is TGTGCCAGCAGCCGTACCCCAGGGGGCCTTAATGAAAAACTGTTTTTT.

The chain links TRBV28 to TRBJ2-5; D is perhaps TRBD2 (6 bases). The CDR3 runs to 14 residues. The V gene lost 5 bases and the J gene lost 2 bases, with 12 bases spanning the gap. Germline V lookup: CDR1 MDHEN, CDR2 SYDVKM. CDR3 bases: TGTGCCAGCAGTGGGGGACTTCTTCAAGAGACCCAGTACTTC. As protein: CASSGGLLQETQYF.

This clone was seen a single time. This chain links TRBV11-2 with TRBJ2-2; D remains ambiguous. Germline CDR1 SGHAT, CDR2 FQNNGV. The V end was cut by 5 bases, the J end by 0 bases, with 13 bases between. The CDR3 extends over 16 amino acids. The CDR3 loop is CASSPDTYANTGELFF. The CDR3 DNA reads TGTGCCAGCAGCCCCGACACCTACGCGAACACCGGGGAGCTGTTTTTT.

This chain links TRBV7-9 with TRBJ2-7, with D perhaps matching TRBD2 (6 bases). The CDR3 covers 12 residues. Germline lookup yields CDR1 SEHNR and CDR2 FQNEAQ (reference sequence). Trimming removed 5 bases at V and 7 bases at J, with 12 bases between. CDR3 residues: CASSPGSEEQYF. The CDR3, as DNA: TGTGCCAGCAGCCCCGGGAGCGAAGAGCAGTACTTC. The full variable domain, rest sourced from reference TRBV7-9 and TRBJ2-7, is DTGVSQNPRHKITKRGQNVTFRCDPISEHNRLYWYRQTLGQGPEFLTYFQNEAQLEKSRLLSDRFSAERPKGSFSTLEIQRTEQGDSAMYLCASSPGSEEQYFGPGTRLTVT.

This chain connects TRBV27 to TRBJ2-5, with 8 bases identical to TRBD1. This CDR3 is 14 amino acids long. Looked up from germline, CDR1 is MNHEY and CDR2 is SMNVEV (reference sequence). Unmatched junction bases numbered 10, after V lost 8 bases and J lost 5 bases. CDR3 protein: CASWAAGGAETQYF. The CDR3 DNA follows: TGTGCCAGCTGGGCCGCAGGGGGCGCCGAGACCCAGTACTTC.

About this clone: The same CDR3 arises from other DNA sequences in this sample as well. This chain joins TRBV19 and TRBJ1-5; TRBD1 aligns across 8 bases. This CDR3 comprises 15 residues. Germline V CDR1 and CDR2: LNHDA, SQIVND (reference sequence). V shed 6 bases and J 2 bases; nucleotides not matched to a gene: 6. Here the CDR3 DNA reads TGTGCCAGTAGGCCCGGACAGGGCGGCAATCAGCCCCAGCATTTT. Its protein is CASRPGQGGNQPQHF.

V gene TRBV18 combines with J gene TRBJ1-4; 8 bases are a match to TRBD1. V trimming: 1 base; J trimming: 7 bases; junction bases outside the gene matches: 5. There are 15 residues in the CDR3. Germline assignment: CDR1 KGHSH and CDR2 LQKENI. The CDR3 DNA sequence: TGTGCCAGCTCACCACAGGGGGACAGGCCTGAAAAACTGTTTTTT. Protein sequence: CASSPQGDRPEKLFF.

J is TRBJ2-3 and V is TRBV7-2; D is possibly TRBD1 (6 bases). The germline gives CDR1 SGHTA, CDR2 FQGNSA. V was pared by 3 bases and J by 3 bases, with 7 bases between. The CDR3 runs 13 residues. The CDR3 nucleotides are TGTGCCAGCAGCTTTCAGGGGACAGATACGCAGTATTTT. Translating it yields CASSFQGTDTQYF.

The chain employs TRBV6-1 and TRBJ1-2; 9 nucleotides align to TRBD1. The CDR3 length is 13 residues. Germline V gene sequence: CDR1 MNHNS, CDR2 SASEGT. The trim removed 8 bases at V and 8 bases at J, leaving 9 bases unmatched. The CDR3 nucleotides are TGTGCCAGCCGCTTCGGGACAGGGTACGGCTACACCTTC. Encoded protein: CASRFGTGYGYTF.

CDR3 coding DNA: TGTGCCAGTGGGCAGGGGGACCGAAACACCATATATTTT. Translated: CASGQGDRNTIYF. The chain employs TRBV19 and TRBJ1-3; TRBD1 matches 7 bases. The germline gives CDR1 LNHDA, CDR2 SQIVND (reference sequence). The CDR3 length is 13 residues. J was trimmed by 5 bases and V by 8 bases; bases with no gene match: 6.

The chain uses TRBV5-5 and TRBJ2-5; TRBD2 aligns across 16 bases. The CDR3 contains 16 residues. Per the germline V gene, CDR1 is SGHKS and CDR2 is YYEKEE (reference sequence). V was clipped by 4 bases and J by 4 bases; unmatched bases: 4. CDR3 protein: CASSPGLAGGRETQYF. The CDR3, as DNA: TGTGCCAGCAGCCCGGGACTAGCGGGGGGGAGAGAGACCCAGTACTTC.

On this clone itself: Other DNA sequences in the sample encode the same CDR3. The chain links TRBV7-2 to TRBJ2-3, with 8 positions matching TRBD2. CDR3 size: 15 residues. The junction had 5 bases not matched to a gene; V was cut back by 5 bases and J by 1 base. Germline V lookup: CDR1 SGHTA, CDR2 FQGNSA. The chain's CDR3 is CASSLGLAGTDTQYF. In DNA form, the CDR3 reads TGTGCCAGCAGCCTAGGACTAGCCGGCACAGATACGCAGTATTTT.